This T cell receptor (beta chain) is drawn from a study of Ad26.COV2.S vaccination and SARS-CoV-2 variants. General study points: Responses of T cells in total may have been underestimated by the TCR breadth and depth analyses.

Details on this clone: Its antigen is unknown.

The CDR3 runs 15 residues. Trimming removed 4 bases from V and 1 base from J, with 14 bases in between. Germline V lookup: CDR1 SGHRS, CDR2 YFSETQ. Generated by immunoSEQ multiplex PCR, the TCRdb table keeps only in-frame clones and is missing some. This sample has hundreds of thousands of clones, with about 85% found just once. Treatment meaning: over 15 received Ad26.COV2.S at low or high dose, single or two shots; 5 received placebo; per-sample allocation not given. Sampling was done on day 63 after the first vaccine or placebo injection. The sample was peripheral blood, taken in a trial of Ad26.COV2.S vaccine versus placebo. The chain employs TRBV5-1 and TRBJ1-1; D perhaps matches TRBD1 (5 bases). The source is a person aged 18-65 years who received the Ad26.COV2.S COVID-19 vaccine or a placebo. CDR3: CASSPRPGTNTEAFF. For the CDR3, the DNA is TGCGCCAGCAGCCCACGGCCAGGGACGAACACTGAAGCTTTCTTT.